The rows below give T cell receptor beta chains drawn from one sample of a study of somatic mutations in cytotoxic T cells in rheumatoid arthritis. Repertoires were generated with immunoSEQ multiplex PCR, while TCRdb's copy carries only in-frame clones and drops some. The sample carries 2,000 to 3,000 clones, about 82% recorded once. Specimen: CD8+ T cells sorted from blood. The receptors were sampled from a woman between 70 and 85 years old with rheumatoid arthritis. The CDR3 runs from the conserved cysteine through the conserved F or W. A D gene is named only where the DNA matches it firmly. Only some rows state a clone size, as once, few, many or a class for expanded clones.

j_call,v_call,clone_size,cdr3_length,d_call,cdr3_aa,cdr3_nt
TRBJ2-3,TRBV6-1,NA,14,NA,CASSDGVTSDTQYF,TGTGCCAGCAGTGACGGGGTTACCTCAGATACGCAGTATTTT
TRBJ2-5,TRBV7-3,few,17,NA,CASSPEVRELYQETQYF,TGTGCCAGCAGCCCAGAGGTACGGGAGCTGTACCAAGAGACCCAGTACTTC
TRBJ2-1,TRBV27,NA,12,NA,CASRDLRDEQFF,TGTGCCTCCCGGGACTTGCGGGATGAGCAGTTCTTC
TRBJ2-2,TRBV28,NA,15,NA,CASSFSGGEVGELFF,TGTGCCAGCAGTTTTAGCGGTGGGGAGGTCGGGGAGCTGTTTTTT
TRBJ1-1,TRBV18,NA,18,NA,CASSPLPRTANMNTEAFF,TGTGCCAGCTCACCCCTGCCCCGGACAGCCAATATGAACACTGAAGCTTTCTTT
TRBJ2-3,TRBV9,NA,15,NA,CASSVARLGTDTQYF,TGTGCCAGCAGCGTAGCTCGACTAGGGACAGATACGCAGTATTTT
TRBJ1-1,TRBV7-6,NA,15,NA,CASSLETGMNTEAFF,TGTGCCAGCAGCTTAGAGACAGGTATGAACACTGAAGCTTTCTTT
TRBJ1-3,TRBV10-3,NA,13,NA,CAITGPPMSTIYF,TGTGCCATCACAGGGCCTCCCATGAGCACCATATATTTT
TRBJ1-5,TRBV7-2,NA,16,NA,CASSPGDDYSNQPQHF,TGTGCCTCCTCCCCAGGCGACGATTATAGCAATCAGCCCCAGCATTTT
TRBJ2-1,TRBV7-9,NA,13,TRBD2,CASSWGGDNEQFF,TGTGCCAGCAGCTGGGGAGGGGACAATGAGCAGTTCTTC
TRBJ1-5,TRBV6-5,NA,15,TRBD1,CASSLHRGPNQPQHF,TGTGCCAGCAGTTTACACAGGGGGCCAAATCAGCCCCAGCATTTT
TRBJ2-1,TRBV14,NA,14,NA,CASSARTGYNEQFF,TGTGCCAGCAGCGCCCGGACGGGATACAATGAGCAGTTCTTC
TRBJ2-1,TRBV4-3,NA,19,NA,CASSQERGGGATFLDEQFF,TGCGCCAGCAGCCAAGAGAGGGGTGGGGGGGCCACATTTTTGGATGAGCAGTTCTTC
TRBJ2-1,TRBV29-1,NA,14,NA,CSVEGQYSYNEQFF,TGCAGCGTTGAAGGACAGTACTCCTACAATGAGCAGTTCTTC
TRBJ1-2,TRBV4-2,NA,16,NA,CASSQEAGVLNYGYTF,TGTGCCAGCAGCCAAGAAGCCGGGGTACTTAACTATGGCTACACCTTC
TRBJ2-5,TRBV4-1,NA,14,TRBD2,CASSQDSGRETQYF,TGCGCCAGCAGCCAAGATAGCGGGAGGGAGACCCAGTACTTC
TRBJ1-1,TRBV19,NA,16,TRBD1,CASSRDRGRMNTEAFF,TGTGCCAGTAGTCGAGACAGGGGAAGAATGAACACTGAAGCTTTCTTT
TRBJ2-7,TRBV10-1,NA,14,NA,CASRHIDRFYEQYF,TGCGCCAGCAGGCACATCGACAGGTTCTACGAGCAGTACTTC
TRBJ2-2,TRBV2,few,15,TRBD1,CASRRQGPGTGELFF,TGTGCCAGCAGGAGACAGGGTCCCGGGACCGGGGAGCTGTTTTTT
TRBJ1-1,TRBV13,NA,14,NA,CASRTGGENTEAFF,TGTGCCAGCAGGACAGGTGGGGAGAACACTGAAGCTTTCTTT
TRBJ1-1,TRBV27,NA,15,NA,CASSFLGGLNTEAFF,TGTGCCAGCAGTTTCCTCGGCGGGTTGAACACTGAAGCTTTCTTT
TRBJ2-3,TRBV7-3,NA,17,TRBD2,CASSSPESGTRTDTQYF,TGTGCCAGCAGCTCCCCGGAAAGCGGGACCCGCACAGATACGCAGTATTTT
TRBJ2-3,TRBV6-4,few,17,TRBD2,CASSDSGSGSGADTQYF,TGTGCCAGCAGTGACTCGGGTAGCGGGAGCGGGGCAGATACGCAGTATTTT
TRBJ2-7,TRBV28,few,14,NA,CASSRLPGVEEQYF,TGTGCCAGCAGCCGACTCCCGGGAGTTGAAGAGCAGTACTTC
TRBJ2-7,TRBV21-1,once,12,NA,CASSPDRGEQYF,TGTGCCAGCAGCCCGGACAGGGGAGAGCAGTACTTC
TRBJ1-6,TRBV6-4,NA,14,TRBD1,CASSMDRVNSPLHF,TGTGCCAGCAGTATGGACAGGGTTAATTCACCCCTCCACTTT
TRBJ2-5,TRBV27,NA,15,TRBD1,CASSLWTGGQETQYF,TGTGCCAGCAGTTTATGGACAGGGGGCCAGGAGACCCAGTACTTC
TRBJ2-1,TRBV4-3,NA,16,NA,CASSRQSLAEGNEQFF,TGCGCCAGCAGCCGTCAATCACTAGCTGAGGGCAATGAGCAGTTCTTC
TRBJ2-7,TRBV28,few,16,NA,CASSPLDLGASYEQYF,TGTGCCAGCAGCCCTCTGGACCTAGGGGCCTCCTACGAGCAGTACTTC
TRBJ1-5,TRBV9,NA,15,NA,CASSASGVGNQPQHF,TGTGCCAGCAGCGCCTCAGGGGTTGGCAATCAGCCCCAGCATTTT
TRBJ2-1,TRBV5-4,NA,16,TRBD2,CASSGTSGSSYNEQFF,TGTGCCAGCAGTGGGACTAGCGGTAGCTCCTACAATGAGCAGTTCTTC
TRBJ2-7,TRBV11-2,NA,16,TRBD2,CASSSGLAGVQYEQYF,TGTGCCAGCAGCTCGGGACTAGCGGGAGTTCAGTACGAGCAGTACTTC
TRBJ2-1,TRBV27,NA,15,NA,CASSLSKGFYNEQFF,TGTGCCAGCAGTTTATCCAAGGGGTTCTACAATGAGCAGTTCTTC
TRBJ1-3,TRBV27,few,16,NA,CASSSRAGSSGNTIYF,TGTGCCAGCAGTTCCCGGGCGGGGAGCTCTGGAAACACCATATATTTT
TRBJ1-6,TRBV7-9,NA,15,TRBD1,CASSLVDRADSPLHF,TGTGCCAGCAGCTTAGTGGACAGGGCAGATTCACCCCTCCACTTT
TRBJ2-7,TRBV27,NA,15,TRBD1,CASGSGQAISYEQYF,TGTGCCAGCGGGTCGGGACAGGCTATCTCCTACGAGCAGTACTTC
TRBJ1-1,TRBV27,NA,13,NA,CASSNGITVEAFF,TGTGCCAGCAGTAACGGGATAACCGTTGAAGCTTTCTTT
TRBJ2-1,TRBV4-2,NA,15,TRBD2,CASSQTSGSGNEQFF,TGTGCCAGCAGCCAAACTAGCGGGAGTGGGAATGAGCAGTTCTTC
TRBJ1-2,TRBV2,once,16,NA,CASRDFGPTDGYGYTF,TGTGCCAGCAGAGACTTCGGTCCCACCGATGGCTATGGCTACACCTTC
TRBJ2-7,TRBV7-9,NA,11,NA,CASSLTGEQYF,TGTGCCAGCAGCTTAACAGGCGAGCAGTACTTC
TRBJ1-2,TRBV29-1,NA,13,TRBD1,CSVFVGQADGYTF,TGCAGCGTTTTTGTGGGACAGGCCGATGGCTACACCTTC
TRBJ1-4,TRBV4-3,large,14,NA,CASRPQTDNEKLFF,TGCGCCAGCAGGCCACAGACAGACAATGAAAAACTGTTTTTT
TRBJ2-7,TRBV7-6,NA,14,TRBD1,CASSTRDRAYEQYF,TGTGCCAGCAGCACTCGGGACAGGGCCTACGAGCAGTACTTC
TRBJ2-7,TRBV2,NA,15,TRBD2,CASSELAGGTYEQYF,TGTGCCAGCAGCGAACTAGCGGGAGGGACCTACGAGCAGTACTTC
TRBJ2-1,TRBV7-6,few,17,TRBD1,CASSGFEGAGQGNEQFF,TGTGCCAGCAGCGGGTTTGAAGGAGCGGGACAGGGCAATGAGCAGTTCTTC
TRBJ2-7,TRBV6-5,NA,14,TRBD2,CASTRLAGDYEQYF,TGTGCCAGCACCCGACTAGCGGGAGACTACGAGCAGTACTTC
TRBJ1-5,TRBV2,NA,15,TRBD1,CASSEDRGPAQPQHF,TGTGCCAGCAGTGAAGACAGGGGGCCTGCTCAGCCCCAGCATTTT
TRBJ2-7,TRBV21-1,once,17,NA,CASRSITSGRWVYEQYF,TGTGCCAGCAGATCTATTACTAGCGGGAGGTGGGTCTACGAGCAGTACTTC
TRBJ2-7,TRBV5-1,few,17,TRBD1,CASSTPIPGTGDNEQYF,TGCGCCAGCAGCACACCGATTCCCGGGACAGGGGACAACGAGCAGTACTTC
TRBJ1-5,TRBV4-3,NA,14,NA,CASSQDEGNQPQHF,TGCGCCAGCAGCCAAGATGAGGGAAATCAGCCCCAGCATTTT
TRBJ2-1,TRBV7-6,NA,13,NA,CASSLDSYNEQFF,TGTGCCAGCAGCTTGGACAGCTACAATGAGCAGTTCTTC
TRBJ1-2,TRBV30,NA,13,NA,CAWSVNTRHGYTF,TGTGCCTGGAGTGTAAACACTAGACATGGCTACACCTTC
TRBJ2-7,TRBV5-1,few,15,NA,CASSDGAEGSYEQYF,TGCGCCAGCAGCGATGGGGCAGAAGGATCCTACGAGCAGTACTTC
TRBJ1-2,TRBV28,NA,16,TRBD1,CASSFPPSGTADGYTF,TGTGCCAGCAGTTTCCCACCTTCCGGGACAGCGGATGGCTACACCTTC
TRBJ2-7,TRBV28,NA,14,NA,CASSLGQGGYEQYF,TGTGCCAGCAGTTTAGGGCAGGGCGGCTACGAGCAGTACTTC
TRBJ1-2,TRBV4-1,NA,15,NA,CASSQEAYTNYGYTF,TGCGCCAGCAGCCAAGAAGCGTACACTAACTATGGCTACACCTTC
TRBJ2-2,TRBV5-5,NA,19,NA,CASSLTGPWREQNTGELFF,TGTGCCAGCAGCTTGACTGGCCCCTGGCGGGAACAGAACACCGGGGAGCTGTTTTTT